The 19 T cell receptor beta chains given below trace back to one sample, sequenced in a study of response to subunit inactivated influenza vaccine. TCRdb redid the calling of the RT-PCR reads with MiXCR, one entry per CDR3 protein. The table has 500,000 to 600,000 distinct CDR3 sequences, 10% to 15% seen once. This material consisted of PBMCs from blood, taken more than 35 days after vaccination. The receptor set was obtained from a man aged 50 to 59 who received an inactivated influenza vaccine.

This clonotype was picked up many times. The CDR3 sequence is CASSMDSYEQYF. Here the CDR3 DNA reads TGTGCCAGCAGCATGGACAGCTACGAGCAGTACTTC. V and J are TRBV12-3 or TRBV12-4 and TRBJ2-7, with D possibly being TRBD1 (6 bases). This CDR3 has 12 residues. V lost 6 bases and J lost 3, with 9 bases in between.

CDR3 residues: CASRTGWEQYF. The CDR3 DNA follows: TGTGCATCCCGGACCGGGTGGGAGCAGTACTTC. V and J are TRBV6-5 and TRBJ2-7; D is unresolved. This CDR3 contains 11 residues. The germline CDR1 and CDR2 sequences are MNHEY and SVGAGI.

Comment on this clonotype: This may stem from a read error, because a much larger clone lies one nucleotide away. The rearrangement uses TRBV20-1 and TRBJ1-1, with D hard to call. The V end was cut by 2 bases, the J end by 0 bases, with 1 base between. The CDR3 spans 11 residues. Germline V gene sequence: CDR1 DFQATT, CDR2 SNEGSKA (reference sequence). In nucleotides, the CDR3 is TGCAGTGCTAGAATGAACACTGAAGCTTTCTTT. Translated, it gives CSARMNTEAFF.

There are a few counts of this clonotype. CDR3 protein: CSAYPGGLAKNIQYF. Here the CDR3 DNA reads TGCAGTGCTTATCCAGGTGGTCTAGCCAAAAACATTCAGTACTTC. The gene calls are TRBV20-1 and TRBJ2-4; D remains unclear. CDR3 length: 15 residues. Trimming stripped 5 bases from V and 0 bases from J, with 14 bases between. CDR1 is DFQATT and CDR2 is SNEGSKA in the germline V gene (reference sequence).

This clonotype has only a few counts. The rearrangement uses TRBV28 and TRBJ2-1; D possibly corresponds to TRBD2 (6 bases). V shed 5 bases and J shed 4 bases, with 15 bases lying between them. The CDR3 sequence is 15 residues long. Germline V gene data show CDR1 as MDHEN and CDR2 as SYDVKM. The CDR3 is CASSPPGVSYNEQFF. In DNA form, the CDR3 reads TGTGCCAGCAGTCCTCCGGGAGTTAGTTACAATGAGCAGTTCTTC.

This clonotype was observed at least ten times. The chain is built from TRBV29-1 and TRBJ2-2; D ambiguous. Germline V gene sequence: CDR1 SQVTM, CDR2 ANQGSEA. The CDR3 contains 14 residues. V gave up 7 bases and J gave up 4 bases, with 16 bases separating them. CDR3 in DNA: TGCAGCGCCGGAGATGAGGCCACCACCGGGGAGCTGTTTTTT. This codes for CSAGDEATTGELFF.

CDR3 loop: CASSQTGHSQETQYF. The CDR3 coding sequence is TGCGCCAGCAGCCAAACAGGGCACAGTCAAGAGACCCAGTACTTC. J is TRBJ2-5 and V is TRBV4-3; D is possibly TRBD1 (6 bases). The germline gives CDR1 LGHNA, CDR2 YSLEER. There are 15 residues in the CDR3. V was clipped by 2 bases and J by 2 bases, with 12 bases between them.

This rearrangement joins TRBV6-2 or TRBV6-3 to TRBJ1-2; 11 nucleotides match TRBD1. The CDR3 sequence is 16 residues long. V lost 4 bases to trimming and J lost 4 bases; unmatched junction nucleotides: 8. Germline V gene lookup returns CDR1 MNHEY and CDR2 SVGEGT. Written as DNA, the CDR3 is TGTGCCAGCAGTTTACCGGGACAGGGGGTGATCTATGGCTACACCTTC. Protein: CASSLPGQGVIYGYTF.

This clonotype occurred a few times. CDR3 DNA: TGTGCCACCAAGAACCAAGGGAACACCGGGGAGCTGTTTTTT. It codes for CATKNQGNTGELFF. V and J are TRBV25-1 and TRBJ2-2; unclear D gene. The V end was cut by 10 bases, the J end by 1 base, with 13 bases between. This CDR3 has 14 residues. From germline, CDR1 is MGHDK and CDR2 SYGVNS. The full variable domain, in which reference TRBV25-1 and TRBJ2-2 provide the parts outside the CDR3, is EADIYQTPRYLVIGTGKKITLECSQTMGHDKMYWYQQDPGMELHLIHYSYGVNSTEKGDLSSESTVSRIRTEHFPLTLESARPSHTSQYLCATKNQGNTGELFFGEGSRLTVL.

The genes are TRBV5-6 and TRBJ2-3; 9 bases agree with TRBD2. Germline V CDR1 and CDR2: SGHDT, YYEEEE. V dropped 2 bases and J dropped 5; count of bases not matched to a gene: 9. The CDR3 spans 16 residues. The CDR3 region is CASSFGVSGGGDTQYF. The DNA of the CDR3 is TGTGCCAGCAGCTTCGGAGTTAGCGGGGGTGGAGATACGCAGTATTTT. The whole variable domain, filled in from reference TRBV5-6 and TRBJ2-3, reads DAGVTQSPTHLIKTRGQQVTLRCSPKSGHDTVSWYQQALGQGPQFIFQYYEEEERQRGNFPDRFSGHQFPNYSSELNVNALLLGDSALYLCASSFGVSGGGDTQYFGPGTRLTVL.

The chain couples TRBV29-1 to TRBJ1-5; D possibly corresponds to TRBD1 (5 bases). Trimming left V 4 bases short and J 5 bases short, with 12 bases between. Germline assignment: CDR1 SQVTM and CDR2 ANQGSEA. The CDR3 covers 13 residues. CDR3 nucleotide sequence: TGCAGCGTTGGTTTGGGGGGTGATCAGCCCCAGCATTTT. This codes for CSVGLGGDQPQHF.

This clonotype was seen more than once but under ten times. The chain employs TRBV12-3 or TRBV12-4 and TRBJ1-3, with D hard to call. Trimming removed 6 bases at V and 7 bases at J, with 13 bases between. This CDR3 spans 13 amino acids. Here the CDR3 reads CASSRNLGNTIYF. CDR3 DNA: TGTGCCAGCAGCCGAAATCTCGGTAACACCATATATTTT.

This clonotype was observed at least ten times. This chain joins TRBV18 and TRBJ2-3, with 9 bases that match TRBD1. The ends lost 5 bases at V and 6 bases at J; junction bases unmatched: 12. Germline V gene sequence: CDR1 KGHSH, CDR2 LQKENI. This CDR3 has 16 amino acids. The CDR3 protein is CASSSIPGQGFDTQYF. CDR3 sequence (DNA): TGTGCCAGCTCATCAATTCCGGGACAGGGATTTGATACGCAGTATTTT.

This clonotype was counted ten times or more. The V call is TRBV20-1, the J call TRBJ1-4, with D perhaps matching TRBD1 (5 bases). Trimming took off 1 base at V and 0 bases at J, with 9 bases between the two ends. CDR3 size: 15 residues. Per germline, CDR1 DFQATT and CDR2 SNEGSKA (reference sequence). The CDR3 sequence is CSARVSTATNEKLFF. For the CDR3, the DNA is TGCAGTGCTAGAGTGTCGACAGCAACTAATGAAAAACTGTTTTTT.

This chain connects TRBV5-1 to TRBJ1-1; possible D gene TRBD1, 6 bases. The V end was cut by 6 bases, the J end by 0 bases, with 15 bases between. Germline CDR1 SGHRS, CDR2 YFSETQ. The CDR3 is 15 residues long. The CDR3 DNA is TGCGCCAGCATGCAAACAGGGTTCATGAACACTGAAGCTTTCTTT. Protein product: CASMQTGFMNTEAFF.

This clonotype came up many times. The chain carries TRBV12-3 or TRBV12-4 and TRBJ1-6; D is unresolved. Trimming removed 8 bases from V and 3 bases from J, with 14 bases in between. CDR3 size: 15 residues. The CDR3 protein is CASRGGRNYNSPLHF. The CDR3 bases are TGTGCCAGCCGGGGTGGCAGGAACTATAATTCACCCCTCCACTTT.

The chain is built from TRBV20-1 and TRBJ1-2; no clear D gene. The CDR3 covers 11 residues. Looked up from germline, CDR1 is DFQATT and CDR2 is SNEGSKA (reference sequence). Trimming pared 6 bases from V and 4 bases from J, leaving 9 bases between. The chain's CDR3 is CSATFGYGYTF. DNA of the CDR3: TGCAGTGCCACTTTCGGCTATGGCTACACCTTC.

This clonotype was detected ten times or more. The chain carries TRBV4-3 and TRBJ2-1; D remains ambiguous. V was trimmed by 4 bases and J by 2 bases, leaving 9 bases between them. Per the germline V gene, CDR1 is LGHNA and CDR2 is YSLEER. The CDR3 runs to 14 residues. The chain's CDR3 is CASSPTRTYNEQFF. In nucleotides, the CDR3 is TGCGCCAGCAGCCCGACGCGAACCTACAATGAGCAGTTCTTC.

The rearrangement joins TRBV9 to TRBJ2-5, with TRBD1 matching 7 bases. J was trimmed by 4 bases and V by 4 bases; bases with no gene match: 7. The CDR3 is 14 amino acids. Germline values: CDR1 SGDLS, CDR2 YYNGEE. In nucleotides, the CDR3 is TGTGCCAGCAGCACTCGGACAGGAGGAGAGACCCAGTACTTC. Translated, it gives CASSTRTGGETQYF.